A single sample gave rise to the 28 T cell receptor beta chains below, sequenced in a study of blood T cell repertoires in COVID-19. Here immunoSEQ multiplex PCR was the method, and the copy in TCRdb shows in-frame clones only, minus some. Seen here are about 260,000 clones, 86% observed once, and the top ten hold less than 4.5%. Material for sequencing was peripheral blood. These receptors were obtained from a man aged 18 to 35 with active or convalescent COVID-19.

The chain combines TRBV28 with TRBJ1-1; D gene unclear. V shed 3 bases and J shed 0 bases, with 14 bases lying between them. This CDR3 is built from 16 residues. Germline values: CDR1 MDHEN, CDR2 SYDVKM. CDR3 bases: TGTGCCAGCAGTTTCCACTTACGGCGGCTGAACACTGAAGCTTTCTTT. Residues: CASSFHLRRLNTEAFF.

The chain carries TRBV24-1 and TRBJ2-1; 9 nucleotides align to TRBD2. The length of the CDR3 is 15 residues. V shed 4 bases, J shed 8 bases, and the junction held 8 bases outside the gene matches. Germline CDR1 and CDR2: KGHDR and SFDVKD. This CDR3 reads CATSDPGTSRDEQFF. CDR3 sequence (DNA): TGTGCCACCAGTGACCCCGGGACTAGCAGAGATGAGCAGTTCTTC.

V is TRBV5-5 and J is TRBJ1-4, with 7 bases lining up with TRBD1. Germline lookup yields CDR1 SGHKS and CDR2 YYEKEE (reference sequence). The V and J ends lost 2 bases and 10 bases, in that order; junction bases with no gene match: 11. The CDR3 sequence is 15 residues long. The CDR3 nucleotides read TGTGCCAGCAGCTTTCGAGGGGGCGAAAGCGTAAAACTGTTTTTT. Translation gives CASSFRGGESVKLFF.

V and J are TRBV24-1 and TRBJ2-7; tentative D call: TRBD1 (6 bases). Trimming shortened V by 3 bases and J by 2 bases, and 13 bases separated the two germline ends. The germline V gene encodes CDR1 KGHDR and CDR2 SFDVKD. This CDR3 is 15 amino acids long. The CDR3 nucleotides are TGTGCCACCAGTGATGGGACAAAAAGTACCTACGAGCAGTACTTC. Translating gives CATSDGTKSTYEQYF.

The V gene is TRBV5-6, the J gene TRBJ2-3; TRBD2 agrees at 14 bases. Germline V gene sequence: CDR1 SGHDT, CDR2 YYEEEE. V shed 4 bases, J shed 4 bases, and the junction held 8 bases outside the gene matches. The CDR3 covers 17 residues. The CDR3 DNA reads TGTGCCAGCAGCCTGGGACTAGCGGGAGATATCGCAGATACGCAGTATTTT. This translates into CASSLGLAGDIADTQYF.

This chain connects TRBV6-5 to TRBJ1-4, with 11 nucleotides matching TRBD1. The length of the CDR3 is 15 residues. The germline V gene has CDR1 MNHEY and CDR2 SVGAGI. With V trimmed by 6 bases and J by 8 bases, 8 bases remained unmatched. CDR3 protein: CASRHRTGGEEKLFF. DNA of the CDR3: TGTGCCAGCAGACATAGGACAGGGGGCGAGGAAAAACTGTTTTTT.

The chain uses TRBV7-2 and TRBJ2-4; 9 positions match TRBD1. The trim removed 6 bases at V and 6 bases at J, leaving 6 bases unmatched. CDR1 is SGHTA, CDR2 FQGNSA, per germline. The length of the CDR3 is 14 residues. The CDR3 coding sequence is TGTGCCAGCAGGAGGACAGGGGCAGGAAACATTCAGTACTTC. This gives the protein CASRRTGAGNIQYF.

Only a few counts were recorded for this clone. The V gene is TRBV6-5, the J gene TRBJ1-5, with TRBD1 identical over 7 bases. CDR1 and CDR2 (germline): MNHEY, SVGAGI. Unmatched junction bases numbered 9, after V lost 6 bases and J lost 7 bases. The CDR3 loop spans 14 amino acids. The DNA of the CDR3 is TGTGCCAGCAGAACGAGTGAGGGGGCGCAGCCCCAGCATTTT. Its protein product is CASRTSEGAQPQHF.

The gene calls are TRBV5-6 and TRBJ1-4; no definite D call. Germline V CDR1 and CDR2: SGHDT, YYEEEE. The CDR3 is 14 residues long. Trimming removed 4 bases from V and 0 bases from J, with 7 bases in between. The CDR3 is CASSVLATNEKLFF. Here the CDR3 DNA reads TGTGCCAGCAGCGTACTTGCAACTAATGAAAAACTGTTTTTT.

The chain joins TRBV30 to TRBJ1-1; possible D gene TRBD1, 6 bases. Germline CDR1 is GTSNPN and CDR2 is SVGIG (reference sequence). V dropped 5 bases and J dropped 3 bases, with 13 bases sitting between them. The CDR3 consists of 13 residues. Written as DNA, the CDR3 is TGTGCCTGGGAAAGACAGGTCGACACTGAAGCTTTCTTT. Translating gives CAWERQVDTEAFF.

This clone was detected only once. The V call is TRBV7-9, the J call TRBJ2-3, with 7 bases lining up with TRBD2. This CDR3 is 12 amino acids long. J gave up 6 bases and V 8 bases, and 5 bases lay outside the gene matches. The germline gives CDR1 SEHNR, CDR2 FQNEAQ (reference sequence). CDR3 sequence reads: CASRLAGDTQYF. The CDR3 nucleotides are TGTGCCAGCCGACTAGCCGGGGATACGCAGTATTTT. The entire variable domain, with the rest obtained from reference TRBV7-9 and TRBJ2-3, is as follows: DTGVSQNPRHKITKRGQNVTFRCDPISEHNRLYWYRQTLGQGPEFLTYFQNEAQLEKSRLLSDRFSAERPKGSFSTLEIQRTEQGDSAMYLCASRLAGDTQYFGPGTRLTVL.

This rearrangement joins TRBV5-1 to TRBJ2-7; D may be TRBD2 (6 bases). V was shortened by 4 bases and J by 2 bases, with 16 bases between the two germline ends. This CDR3 has 15 residues. Per the germline V gene, CDR1 is SGHRS and CDR2 is YFSETQ. In DNA, the CDR3 is TGCGCCAGCAGCGTTGCCGGGGGAAGGGCCTACGAGCAGTACTTC. It specifies CASSVAGGRAYEQYF.

The rearrangement joins TRBV27 to TRBJ2-7, with 7 bases aligning to TRBD1. Germline CDR1 and CDR2: MNHEY and SMNVEV (reference sequence). CDR3 length: 12 residues. V was clipped by 4 bases and J by 5 bases; unmatched bases: 2. The CDR3 here is CASSSTGNEQYF. The CDR3 DNA follows: TGTGCCAGCAGTTCGACAGGGAACGAGCAGTACTTC.

V is TRBV10-1 and J is TRBJ2-1; D is undetermined. V was shortened by 3 bases and J by 4 bases, with 10 bases between the two germline ends. Germline CDR1 and CDR2: WNHNN and SYGVQD (reference sequence). The CDR3 extends over 14 amino acids. DNA for the CDR3: TGCGCCAGCAGTGACGGTGCCGGGTACAATGAGCAGTTCTTC. This gives the protein CASSDGAGYNEQFF.

The chain joins TRBV7-2 to TRBJ1-2; TRBD1 agrees at 9 bases. V dropped 5 bases and J dropped 4; count of bases not matched to a gene: 8. Germline assignment: CDR1 SGHTA and CDR2 FQGNSA. The CDR3 extends over 15 amino acids. DNA of the CDR3: TGTGCCAGCAGCCCTCGGACAGGGGAGACCTATGGCTACACCTTC. This gives the protein CASSPRTGETYGYTF.

V usage is TRBV3-1 (or the pseudogene TRBV3-2) and J usage is TRBJ2-1, with TRBD2 as a possible D gene (6 bases). CDR1 is LGHDT, CDR2 YNNKEL, per germline (reference sequence). The V gene lost 1 base and the J gene lost 5 bases, with 12 bases spanning the gap. The CDR3 is 15 amino acids. Written as DNA, the CDR3 is TGTGCCAGCAGCCAAGCCCTAGCGAGTAACAATGAGCAGTTCTTC. It translates to CASSQALASNNEQFF.

This chain connects TRBV20-1 to TRBJ2-7; D call uncertain. Germline V gene lookup returns CDR1 DFQATT and CDR2 SNEGSKA (reference sequence). This CDR3 is built from 13 residues. The germline V and J ends were trimmed by 3 bases and 4 bases, with 13 bases remaining between them. Here the CDR3 DNA reads TGCAGTGCTAGTTTTCCAGATTCTTACGAGCAGTACTTC. This translates into CSASFPDSYEQYF.

This chain links TRBV3-1 (or the pseudogene TRBV3-2) with TRBJ2-5; D gene unclear. In germline, CDR1 is LGHDT, CDR2 YNNKEL (reference sequence). The CDR3 is 15 residues long. V lost 1 base, J lost 0 bases, and 9 bases lay in between. The DNA of the CDR3 is TGTGCCAGCAGCCAAGCAGGCAGCTACCAAGAGACCCAGTACTTC. Its translation is CASSQAGSYQETQYF.

The chain combines TRBV30 with TRBJ2-5; 7 positions match TRBD2. Losses at the gene ends were 0 bases for V and 7 bases for J; bases not matched to a gene: 11. Germline values: CDR1 GTSNPN, CDR2 SVGIG (reference sequence). The CDR3 has 15 residues. This CDR3 is CAWSVLAGVSRTQYF. The DNA of the CDR3 is TGTGCCTGGAGTGTACTGGCGGGAGTCTCTCGGACCCAGTACTTC.

V usage is TRBV6-5 and J usage is TRBJ1-2; D is unclear. Germline V gene lookup returns CDR1 MNHEY and CDR2 SVGAGI. V lost 0 bases, J lost 6 bases, and 11 bases lay in between. The CDR3 covers 14 residues. CDR3 protein: CASSYSRVGHGYTF. CDR3 sequence (DNA): TGTGCCAGCAGTTACTCCCGGGTAGGCCATGGCTACACCTTC.

The chain joins TRBV29-1 to TRBJ1-4; D unresolved. V lost 4 bases and J lost 7, with 13 bases in between. The germline CDR1 and CDR2 sequences are SQVTM and ANQGSEA. The CDR3 loop spans 13 amino acids. Here the CDR3 reads CSVVEGAGEKLFF. The CDR3, as DNA: TGCAGCGTTGTCGAGGGCGCGGGTGAAAAACTGTTTTTT.

This clone was detected only once. This rearrangement joins TRBV6-5 to TRBJ2-3, with TRBD1 identical over 9 bases. This CDR3 comprises 15 residues. CDR1 MNHEY and CDR2 SVGAGI come from the germline V gene. Losses at the gene ends were 6 bases for V and 6 bases for J; bases not matched to a gene: 10. CDR3 DNA sequence: TGTGCCAGCAGCTCTGGGACAGGGCGTTCGGATACGCAGTATTTT. Translating it yields CASSSGTGRSDTQYF.

The rearrangement links TRBV6-5 to TRBJ1-5, with 7 bases identical to TRBD1. V trimming: 6 bases; J trimming: 9 bases; junction bases outside the gene matches: 11. Per germline, CDR1 MNHEY and CDR2 SVGAGI. The CDR3 is made up of 14 amino acids. The CDR3 protein is CASRPRTDRWPQHF. The DNA of the CDR3 is TGTGCCAGCAGACCACGGACGGACAGGTGGCCCCAGCATTTT.

The genes are TRBV24-1 and TRBJ1-2, with D unclear. Trimming took 1 base from V and 2 from J, leaving 7 bases between them. Germline lookup yields CDR1 KGHDR and CDR2 SFDVKD. The CDR3 runs 14 residues. The CDR3 DNA reads as TGTGCCACCAGTGATTTAGCGGGGAACTATGGCTACACCTTC. It is translated as CATSDLAGNYGYTF.

The chain couples TRBV6-1 to TRBJ1-6; D remains ambiguous. The CDR3 totals 16 residues. Germline-derived CDR1 and CDR2 are MNHNS and SASEGT. Trimming shortened V by 2 bases and J by 8 bases, and 16 bases separated the two germline ends. CDR3 in DNA: TGTGCCAGCAGTGAAAGGGTCGGAGGGCTGGATTCACCCCTCCACTTT. It is translated as CASSERVGGLDSPLHF.

To note about this clone: This same CDR3 is encoded by further DNA sequences in the sample. The rearrangement links TRBV6-5 to TRBJ1-6, with 7 bases matching TRBD1. Germline values: CDR1 MNHEY, CDR2 SVGAGI. The CDR3 runs to 13 residues. The ends lost 6 bases at V and 8 bases at J; junction bases unmatched: 4. The CDR3 loop reads CASSRTGDSPLHF. CDR3 nucleotide sequence: TGTGCCAGCAGCAGAACAGGGGATTCACCCCTCCACTTT.

This chain links TRBV15 with TRBJ2-7, with D uncertain. The V and J ends lost 0 bases and 6 bases respectively, with 15 bases between them. The germline gives CDR1 LNHNV, CDR2 YYDKDF (reference sequence). The CDR3 has 15 residues. The CDR3 here is CATSRDSDSRSEQYF. In DNA form, the CDR3 reads TGTGCCACCAGCAGAGATTCGGATAGCCGTAGCGAGCAGTACTTC.

The genes are TRBV19 and TRBJ2-3, with a possible D match to TRBD2 (5 bases). CDR1 LNHDA and CDR2 SQIVND come from the germline V gene (reference sequence). The CDR3 runs 16 residues. Trimming shortened V by 0 bases and J by 3 bases, and 13 bases separated the two germline ends. This CDR3 reads CASSIESGSGTDTQYF. The CDR3, as DNA: TGTGCCAGTAGTATAGAGTCGGGGTCGGGGACAGATACGCAGTATTTT.